Following are 8 T cell receptor beta chains from one sample sequenced in a study of technical replicates of blood from several donors. Sequencing used immunoSEQ multiplex PCR; TCRdb keeps in-frame clones, though not all of them. Of some 74,000 clones in the sample, around 89% are singletons; the top ten hold about 0.41%. Material for sequencing was T cells isolated from PBMCs. These receptors all come from a human donor in good health.

This chain links TRBV15 with TRBJ2-1; D is possibly TRBD2 (5 bases). V lost 9 bases, J lost 0 bases, and 12 bases lay in between. Germline assignment: CDR1 LNHNV and CDR2 YYDKDF (reference sequence). This CDR3 region has 14 residues. CDR3 in amino acids: CATSRAVSYNEQFF. DNA for the CDR3: TGTGCCACGAGTCGAGCGGTCTCCTACAATGAGCAGTTCTTC.

V is TRBV6-5 and J is TRBJ2-3; D remains unclear. This CDR3 comprises 14 residues. Between the trimmed V and J ends, which lost 2 bases and 5 bases, there was a span of 11 bases. Germline CDR1 and CDR2: MNHEY and SVGAGI. The CDR3 loop reads CASSYLVSKDTQYF. Written as DNA, the CDR3 is TGTGCCAGCAGTTACCTCGTGAGTAAAGATACGCAGTATTTT.

This clone was counted a few times. The rearrangement uses TRBV14 and TRBJ2-7; D is unclear. Germline V gene sequence: CDR1 SGHDN, CDR2 FVKESK. This CDR3 contains 12 residues. Trimming cost V 3 bases and J 0 bases, with 3 bases left between them. The CDR3 sequence: CASSQSSYEQYF. CDR3 in DNA: TGTGCCAGCAGCCAGAGCTCCTACGAGCAGTACTTC.

The chain has TRBV9 and TRBJ2-5; 12 positions agree with TRBD2. CDR1 is SGDLS, CDR2 YYNGEE, per germline. The CDR3 extends over 15 amino acids. The junction had 8 bases not matched to a gene; V was cut back by 4 bases and J by 7 bases. CDR3 sequence reads: CASSPRLAGEGTQYF. The CDR3 bases are TGTGCCAGCAGCCCGCGACTAGCGGGAGAGGGGACCCAGTACTTC.

This chain joins TRBV6-5 and TRBJ2-2; 9 nucleotides match TRBD2. CDR3 size: 14 residues. Germline V CDR1 and CDR2: MNHEY, SVGAGI. V gave up 10 bases and J gave up 4 bases; unmatched junction bases: 7. CDR3 sequence: CAIKGSGSTGELFF. In DNA form, the CDR3 reads TGTGCCATCAAAGGTAGCGGGAGCACCGGGGAGCTGTTTTTT.

V usage is TRBV9 and J usage is TRBJ2-7; possible D gene TRBD1, 5 bases. CDR1 and CDR2 from the germline V gene are SGDLS and YYNGEE. V lost 0 bases and J lost 5, with 9 bases in between. The CDR3 length is 13 residues. The chain's CDR3 is CASSVAPGNEQYF. In nucleotides, the CDR3 is TGTGCCAGCAGCGTAGCACCAGGGAACGAGCAGTACTTC.

V is TRBV29-1 and J is TRBJ1-5; a weak D match, TRBD1 (5 bases). V lost 4 bases, J lost 4 bases, and 14 bases lay in between. Germline assignment: CDR1 SQVTM and CDR2 ANQGSEA. This CDR3 has 14 residues. The CDR3 reads CSVVQGGGNQPQHF. Written as DNA, the CDR3 is TGCAGCGTTGTGCAGGGTGGTGGTAATCAGCCCCAGCATTTT.

This chain joins TRBV2 and TRBJ2-1; 11 bases map to TRBD2. Germline V gene data show CDR1 as SNHLY and CDR2 as FYNNEI. The CDR3 is 17 amino acids. Unmatched junction bases numbered 12, after V lost 6 bases and J lost 5 bases. In nucleotides, the CDR3 is TGTGCCAGCAGGGAGACTAGCGGGAACTCTAGGGACAATGAGCAGTTCTTC. Encoded protein: CASRETSGNSRDNEQFF.